The 21 T cell receptor beta chains below come from one sample, sequenced in a study of a mutant IDH1 vaccine in newly diagnosed glioma. Using immunoSEQ multiplex PCR, the repertoire was profiled, and TCRdb retains in-frame clones only, with some absent. The data contain 40,000 or so clones, around 76% of them seen just once; the ten biggest clones take up 5.3%. As for time point: week 23, last vaccination. Every vaccination contained 300 ug of the mutant IDH1 20-mer peptide and was paired with topical imiquimod. Which antigens these TCRs recognize remains unknown. The material was PBMCs, obtained from a glioma patient whose treatment included an IDH1 peptide vaccine. The receptors stem from a man aged 50-59 years with glioma.

The gene calls are TRBV30 and TRBJ2-5, with TRBD2 matching 10 bases. CDR1 is GTSNPN, CDR2 SVGIG, per germline (reference sequence). The J segment lost 5 bases and the V segment lost 4 bases, leaving 4 bases of the junction unmatched. The CDR3 spans 13 residues. This CDR3 reads CAWNLAGVETQYF. The CDR3, as DNA: TGTGCCTGGAACCTAGCGGGGGTTGAGACCCAGTACTTC.

This clone is a singleton in its sample. This rearrangement joins TRBV7-9 to TRBJ1-2; D remains unclear. The CDR3 is 14 amino acids. Germline V gene sequence: CDR1 SEHNR, CDR2 FQNEAQ (reference sequence). The V gene lost 7 bases and the J gene lost 2 bases, with 14 bases spanning the gap. This chain's CDR3 is CASNSGGRNYGYTF. In nucleotides, the CDR3 is TGTGCCAGCAACTCTGGAGGAAGGAACTATGGCTACACCTTC. Based on the CDR3 plus reference TRBV7-9 and TRBJ1-2, the full variable domain is DTGVSQNPRHKITKRGQNVTFRCDPISEHNRLYWYRQTLGQGPEFLTYFQNEAQLEKSRLLSDRFSAERPKGSFSTLEIQRTEQGDSAMYLCASNSGGRNYGYTFGSGTRLTVV.

This chain joins TRBV13 and TRBJ1-1, with 7 positions matching TRBD1. The CDR3 consists of 15 residues. The trim removed 6 bases at V and 4 bases at J, leaving 11 bases unmatched. Germline V lookup: CDR1 PRHDT, CDR2 FYEKMQ (reference sequence). The CDR3 region is CASRSPRGTGTEAFF. CDR3 sequence (DNA): TGTGCCAGCAGATCGCCCAGGGGGACGGGCACTGAAGCTTTCTTT.

The chain employs TRBV30 and TRBJ1-6; tentative D call: TRBD1 (6 bases). The CDR3 is 16 amino acids. Germline assignment: CDR1 GTSNPN and CDR2 SVGIG (reference sequence). The germline V and J ends were trimmed by 2 bases and 7 bases, with 18 bases remaining between them. The CDR3 region has the DNA TGTGCCTGGAGTTCCTTGGGACAAGGGGGGAATTCACCCCTCCACTTT. It encodes CAWSSLGQGGNSPLHF.

V is TRBV2 and J is TRBJ2-7; D gene unclear. The V gene lost 7 bases and the J gene lost 3 bases, with 10 bases spanning the gap. Germline loops: CDR1 SNHLY, CDR2 FYNNEI. CDR3 length equals 12 residues. The CDR3 coding sequence is TGTGCCAGCAAGGTCAGCCTCTACGAGCAGTACTTC. Translating it yields CASKVSLYEQYF.

To note about this clone: Other DNA sequences in this sample translate to the same CDR3. This sequence joins TRBV6-1 and TRBJ1-5, with D uncertain. V lost 1 base, J lost 2 bases, and 0 bases lay in between. The CDR3 loop spans 12 amino acids. The germline V gene has CDR1 MNHNS and CDR2 SASEGT. This CDR3 is CASSEGNQPQHF. As DNA, the CDR3 is TGTGCCAGCAGTGAAGGCAATCAGCCCCAGCATTTT.

The CDR3: CASSPNLGATEAFF. The CDR3 DNA reads TGTGCCAGCAGCCCGAATCTAGGGGCCACTGAAGCTTTCTTT. This rearrangement joins TRBV7-9 to TRBJ1-1, with D tentatively TRBD1 (5 bases). Germline CDR1 SEHNR, CDR2 FQNEAQ (reference sequence). The CDR3 covers 14 residues. The ends were cut back, 5 bases at V and 4 bases at J, with 14 bases in the middle.

This clone occurred a few times. The chain recombines TRBV6-5 with TRBJ1-5; D remains ambiguous. The CDR3 length is 13 residues. Per the germline V gene, CDR1 is MNHEY and CDR2 is SVGAGI. V was shortened by 8 bases and J by 1 base, with 9 bases between the two germline ends. The CDR3 protein is CASRLESNQPQHF. CDR3 in DNA: TGTGCCAGCCGACTGGAGAGCAATCAGCCCCAGCATTTT.

This rearrangement joins TRBV2 to TRBJ1-5, with TRBD1 as a possible D gene (6 bases). V was pared by 5 bases and J by 4 bases, with 9 bases between. Germline CDR1 and CDR2: SNHLY and FYNNEI. This CDR3 contains 13 residues. Here the CDR3 reads CASSPTGNQPQHF. The DNA for the CDR3 is TGTGCCAGCAGTCCTACAGGGAATCAGCCCCAGCATTTT.

This clone has more than one count but fewer than ten. V usage is TRBV6-5 and J usage is TRBJ1-2; D gene unclear. V was pared by 0 bases and J by 6 bases, with 11 bases between. The CDR3 is 14 residues long. Per the germline V gene, CDR1 is MNHEY and CDR2 is SVGAGI. CDR3 sequence: CASSYSNPVDGYTF. CDR3 coding DNA: TGTGCCAGCAGTTACTCGAATCCAGTGGATGGCTACACCTTC.

V is TRBV7-9 and J is TRBJ2-7; tentative D call: TRBD1 (6 bases). Germline V CDR1 and CDR2: SEHNR, FQNEAQ (reference sequence). The germline V and J ends were trimmed by 1 base and 2 bases, with 12 bases remaining between them. This CDR3 region has 15 residues. The CDR3 loop is CASSLEIRGTYEQYF. The CDR3 bases are TGTGCCAGCAGCTTAGAAATCAGGGGAACCTACGAGCAGTACTTC. Filled out from reference TRBV7-9 and TRBJ2-7, the complete variable domain reads DTGVSQNPRHKITKRGQNVTFRCDPISEHNRLYWYRQTLGQGPEFLTYFQNEAQLEKSRLLSDRFSAERPKGSFSTLEIQRTEQGDSAMYLCASSLEIRGTYEQYFGPGTRLTVT.

This clone was observed a single time. The V and J genes are TRBV10-3 and TRBJ2-5; TRBD2 matches 11 bases. This CDR3 region has 16 residues. V lost 10 bases, J lost 5 bases, and 15 bases stayed unmatched. CDR1 is ENHRY, CDR2 SYGVKD, per germline. The CDR3 reads CATRRAGTSGRETQYF. The CDR3 nucleotides are TGTGCCACTCGCAGGGCCGGGACTAGCGGACGTGAGACCCAGTACTTC.

The CDR3 region is CASSSYLQGPGELFF. The DNA for the CDR3 is TGCGCCAGCAGCTCCTACCTCCAGGGGCCCGGGGAGCTGTTTTTT. The chain combines TRBV4-1 with TRBJ2-2; D is perhaps TRBD1 (6 bases). Deletions cut 5 bases from V and 6 bases from J, with 16 bases between. CDR1 and CDR2 from the germline V gene are MGHRA and YSYEKL. CDR3 size: 15 residues.

This clone turned up a few times. The chain is built from TRBV7-9 and TRBJ2-5; TRBD2 aligns across 9 bases. Germline-derived CDR1 and CDR2 are SEHNR and FQNEAQ (reference sequence). CDR3 length: 16 residues. J gave up 1 base and V 1 base, and 4 bases lay outside the gene matches. CDR3 DNA: TGTGCCAGCAGCTTAGTCAGCGGGGGGCCCCAAGAGACCCAGTACTTC. Amino acids: CASSLVSGGPQETQYF.

The chain is built from TRBV2 and TRBJ1-2; 11 bases match TRBD1. This CDR3 has 17 amino acids. V lost 0 bases and J lost 4; bases outside the gene matches: 7. The germline V gene encodes CDR1 SNHLY and CDR2 FYNNEI. The CDR3 spells CASSEALRDRGFYGYTF. CDR3 sequence (DNA): TGTGCCAGCAGTGAAGCGCTTAGGGACAGGGGGTTCTATGGCTACACCTTC. Drawing the rest from reference TRBV2 and TRBJ1-2, the complete variable domain is EPEVTQTPSHQVTQMGQEVILRCVPISNHLYFYWYRQILGQKVEFLVSFYNNEISEKSEIFDDQFSVERPDGSNFTLKIRSTKLEDSAMYFCASSEALRDRGFYGYTFGSGTRLTVV.

The V call is TRBV18, the J call TRBJ1-3; D not resolved. The CDR3 runs to 16 residues. Germline-derived CDR1 and CDR2 are KGHSH and LQKENI. The ends were cut back, 6 bases at V and 0 bases at J, with 15 bases in the middle. The chain's CDR3 is CASSLGSPPSGNTIYF. In DNA form, the CDR3 reads TGTGCCAGCTCCCTTGGTTCCCCGCCCTCTGGAAACACCATATATTTT. The full variable domain, in which reference TRBV18 and TRBJ1-3 provide the parts outside the CDR3, is NAGVMQNPRHLVRRRGQEARLRCSPMKGHSHVYWYRQLPEEGLKFMVYLQKENIIDESGMPKERFSAEFPKEGPSILRIQQVVRGDSAAYFCASSLGSPPSGNTIYFGEGSWLTVV.

The chain carries TRBV5-1 and TRBJ2-2; D might be TRBD1 (6 bases). The CDR3 sequence is 15 residues long. Trimming cost V 2 bases and J 2 bases, with 10 bases left between them. Germline values: CDR1 SGHRS, CDR2 YFSETQ. CDR3 sequence (DNA): TGCGCCAGCAGCTTAAGACAGGAAAACACCGGGGAGCTGTTTTTT. Encoded protein: CASSLRQENTGELFF. Variable domain in full (rest from reference TRBV5-1 and TRBJ2-2): KAGVTQTPRYLIKTRGQQVTLSCSPISGHRSVSWYQQTPGQGLQFLFEYFSETQRNKGNFPGRFSGRQFSNSRSEMNVSTLELGDSALYLCASSLRQENTGELFFGEGSRLTVL.

Within the sample, this clone is medium-sized. The J gene is TRBJ2-1, the V gene TRBV7-3, with TRBD2 matching 13 bases. J gave up 0 bases and V 5 bases, and 13 bases lay outside the gene matches. The germline V gene has CDR1 SGHTA and CDR2 FQGTGA. The CDR3 contains 20 residues. In DNA, the CDR3 is TGTGCCAGCAGCCCGCGCGCCCCGGGACTAGCGGGGAACTCCTACAATGAGCAGTTCTTC. Translated: CASSPRAPGLAGNSYNEQFF. The entire variable domain, with the rest obtained from reference TRBV7-3 and TRBJ2-1, is as follows: GAGVSQTPSNKVTEKGKYVELRCDPISGHTALYWYRQSLGQGPEFLIYFQGTGAADDSGLPNDRFFAVRPEGSVSTLKIQRTERGDSAVYLCASSPRAPGLAGNSYNEQFFGPGTRLTVL.

CDR3 nucleotide sequence: TGTGCCAGCAGCTTCCAACCGGCCCTCGAGCAGTACTTC. Translation gives CASSFQPALEQYF. The chain employs TRBV11-2 and TRBJ2-7; the D is unclear. V dropped 3 bases and J dropped 6 bases, with 12 bases sitting between them. From germline, CDR1 is SGHAT and CDR2 FQNNGV. The CDR3 contains 13 residues. The full variable domain, rest sourced from reference TRBV11-2 and TRBJ2-7, is EAGVAQSPRYKIIEKRQSVAFWCNPISGHATLYWYQQILGQGPKLLIQFQNNGVVDDSQLPKDRFSAERLKGVDSTLKIQPAKLEDSAVYLCASSFQPALEQYFGPGTRLTVT.

This clone was seen a few times. The CDR3 spells CASSERAGGYAETQYF. DNA of the CDR3: TGTGCCAGCAGTGAACGGGCAGGGGGCTATGCGGAGACCCAGTACTTC. The rearrangement uses TRBV6-1 and TRBJ2-5; 8 positions match TRBD1. The CDR3 extends over 16 amino acids. Germline V gene lookup returns CDR1 MNHNS and CDR2 SASEGT. The V and J ends lost 2 bases and 5 bases, in that order; junction bases with no gene match: 10.

In this sample, this clone turned up once. J is TRBJ1-5 and V is TRBV19; D remains ambiguous. The CDR3 extends over 14 amino acids. The germline V gene encodes CDR1 LNHDA and CDR2 SQIVND (reference sequence). Trimming left V 5 bases short and J 5 bases short, with 13 bases between. The chain's CDR3 is CASSSRGEDQPQHF. CDR3 in DNA: TGTGCCAGTAGTTCCCGGGGAGAGGATCAGCCCCAGCATTTT.